This TCR beta chain was found in a study of T cells in tuberculosis. Overall study results and limits: GMM-specific TCRs were nearer to active tuberculosis alpha repertoires, suggesting expansion.

The junction had 7 bases not matched to a gene; V was cut back by 5 bases and J by 0 bases. The CDR3 is 16 residues long. CDR1 and CDR2 (germline): SGHDT, YYEEEE. This clone was found a few times. Its antigen remains unknown. Clones were read by immunoSEQ multiplex PCR, and TCRdb kept only the in-frame ones, dropping some. The profile shows about 43,000 clones, about 94% of them singletons. Sequenced sample: PBMCs. This sequence originates from a donor between 10 and 29 years old with latent tuberculosis or without tuberculosis infection. Some clones in this sample may be carry-over from other donors' samples. The rearrangement joins TRBV5-6 to TRBJ2-3; 9 positions agree with TRBD1. Here the CDR3 reads CASSHYRGPSTDTQYF. DNA of the CDR3: TGTGCCAGCAGTCATTACAGGGGGCCCAGCACAGATACGCAGTATTTT.